This T cell receptor (beta chain) was found in a study of T cell responses to AZD1222 COVID-19 vaccine. Assay: immunoSEQ multiplex PCR; the TCRdb copy retains only in-frame clones and omits some. The table records tens of thousands of clones, 80% to 90% of them present only once. CDR1 is LGHNA and CDR2 is YSLEER in the germline V gene. With 3 bases removed from V and 6 bases from J, the gap between germline ends came to 5 bases. This CDR3 comprises 11 residues. This receptor was obtained from an adult who received the AZD1222 COVID-19 vaccine. This chain connects TRBV4-3 to TRBJ1-2; D is ambiguous. The sample in question was peripheral blood, obtained 28 days after the second AZD1222 dose. CDR3 nucleotide sequence: TGCGCCAGCAGCCACCTAAATGGCTACACCTTC. Its translation: CASSHLNGYTF.